The 21 T cell receptor beta chains listed next were all sequenced from one sample in a study of OX40 agonist ivuxolimab in advanced cancers. TCRdb's copy holds only in-frame clones and misses some; the assay was immunoSEQ multiplex PCR. The sample has about 58,000 clones, 70% to 80% seen once. The sequenced sample was CD4+ or CD8+ T cells sorted from blood, obtained in a trial of the OX40 agonist ivuxolimab. These receptors were taken from an adult with an advanced solid tumor such as melanoma, head and neck, liver or kidney cancer.

This chain links TRBV30 with TRBJ2-7, with D possibly being TRBD1 or TRBD2 (6 bases each). V gave up 8 bases and J gave up 0 bases, with 20 bases separating them. The CDR3 is made up of 15 amino acids. CDR1 GTSNPN and CDR2 SVGIG come from the germline V gene (reference sequence). DNA for the CDR3: TGTGCCGGGGGGTGGGGGGCCCCCAGCTCCTACGAGCAGTACTTC. Protein sequence: CAGGWGAPSSYEQYF.

This rearrangement joins TRBV7-6 to TRBJ1-2; TRBD1 agrees at 8 bases. This CDR3 is 14 amino acids long. V lost 2 bases and J lost 10; bases outside the gene matches: 9. CDR1 is SGHVS, CDR2 FNYEAQ, per germline. CDR3 nucleotide sequence: TGTGCCAGCAGCTTATCCGAGTGGGACAGGAACTACACCTTC. Protein product: CASSLSEWDRNYTF.

J is TRBJ2-1 and V is TRBV18, with TRBD2 identical over 9 bases. This CDR3 region has 16 residues. Germline V gene data show CDR1 as KGHSH and CDR2 as LQKENI. The ends lost 4 bases at V and 0 bases at J; junction bases unmatched: 4. The CDR3 coding sequence is TGTGCCAGCTCACGCTCAGCGGGGGGCTCCTACAATGAGCAGTTCTTC. Its protein product is CASSRSAGGSYNEQFF. Looking up the rest from reference TRBV18 and TRBJ2-1 gives the full variable domain: NAGVMQNPRHLVRRRGQEARLRCSPMKGHSHVYWYRQLPEEGLKFMVYLQKENIIDESGMPKERFSAEFPKEGPSILRIQQVVRGDSAAYFCASSRSAGGSYNEQFFGPGTRLTVL.

This clone has only one observation. This chain connects TRBV15 to TRBJ2-1; 8 nucleotides line up with TRBD1. This CDR3 is 15 amino acids long. The germline CDR1 and CDR2 sequences are LNHNV and YYDKDF (reference sequence). V lost 0 bases, J lost 9 bases, and 7 bases stayed unmatched. In nucleotides, the CDR3 is TGTGCCACCAGCAGAGATGAGGACAGGGTCTCTGAGCAGTTCTTC. It yields the protein CATSRDEDRVSEQFF.

This clone was counted between two and nine times. Other DNA sequences in the same sample also yield this CDR3. The rearrangement links TRBV29-1 to TRBJ2-1; perhaps TRBD2 as D (5 bases). The CDR3 length is 11 residues. Per germline, CDR1 SQVTM and CDR2 ANQGSEA. Deletions cut 6 bases from V and 7 bases from J, with 10 bases between. The CDR3 nucleotides are TGCAGCGTCAGCAGAGGGAATGAGCAGTTCTTC. Its translation: CSVSRGNEQFF.

This chain joins TRBV6-5 and TRBJ2-5, with TRBD2 matching over 10 bases. The V gene end was trimmed by 0 bases and the J gene end by 5 bases; junction bases not matched to a gene: 6. This CDR3 comprises 16 residues. Germline V gene lookup returns CDR1 MNHEY and CDR2 SVGAGI. DNA for the CDR3: TGTGCCAGCAGTTACTCGCTAGCGGGGGCGCCGGAGACCCAGTACTTC. It translates to CASSYSLAGAPETQYF.

This sequence joins TRBV4-1 and TRBJ2-3; 9 nucleotides align to TRBD2. This CDR3 has 17 residues. The germline V gene has CDR1 MGHRA and CDR2 YSYEKL. V lost 0 bases, J lost 5 bases, and 9 bases stayed unmatched. The CDR3 loop reads CASSQDPGLAGRDTQYF. CDR3 nucleotides: TGCGCCAGCAGCCAAGACCCTGGGCTAGCGGGACGAGATACGCAGTATTTT.

The chain combines TRBV6-4 with TRBJ1-1; D is ambiguous. V gave up 5 bases and J gave up 1 base, with 17 bases separating them. CDR3 size: 16 residues. Germline assignment: CDR1 MRHNA and CDR2 SNTAGT. The CDR3 DNA follows: TGTGCCAGCAGTCAAACTGACCTCGGCCCGAACACTGAAGCTTTCTTT. This codes for CASSQTDLGPNTEAFF.

V usage is TRBV5-1 and J usage is TRBJ2-7; 10 positions agree with TRBD1. The CDR3 covers 15 residues. In germline, CDR1 is SGHRS, CDR2 YFSETQ. The junction had 5 bases not matched to a gene; V was cut back by 0 bases and J by 5 bases. The CDR3 sequence: CASSLVRDRGHEQYF. The CDR3 nucleotides are TGCGCCAGCAGCTTGGTCCGGGACAGGGGCCACGAGCAGTACTTC.

To note about this clone: Other DNA variants within this sample encode the same CDR3. The V gene is TRBV7-8, the J gene TRBJ2-7, with D perhaps matching TRBD1 (5 bases). The CDR3 is made up of 13 amino acids. Germline V gene sequence: CDR1 SGHVS, CDR2 FQNEAQ. Trimming stripped 1 base from V and 1 base from J, with 5 bases between. The CDR3 nucleotides read TGTGCCAGCAGCTTAGACAGGTCCTACGAGCAGTACTTC. Protein sequence: CASSLDRSYEQYF.

The V gene is TRBV9, the J gene TRBJ1-4, with D possibly TRBD1 on 5 matching bases. Germline V lookup: CDR1 SGDLS, CDR2 YYNGEE. There are 17 residues in the CDR3. Trimming shortened V by 0 bases and J by 0 bases, and 12 bases separated the two germline ends. This CDR3 is CASSVEQGWTTNEKLFF. The CDR3 DNA follows: TGTGCCAGCAGCGTAGAGCAGGGATGGACAACTAATGAAAAACTGTTTTTT.

The chain combines TRBV12-5 with TRBJ1-5, with 11 bases fitting TRBD1. The CDR3 runs to 14 residues. V shed 5 bases, J shed 6 bases, and the junction held 3 bases outside the gene matches. Germline V gene lookup returns CDR1 LGHNT and CDR2 FRNRAP. This CDR3 is CASGPGQGGQPQHF. CDR3 DNA: TGTGCTAGTGGTCCGGGACAGGGGGGTCAGCCCCAGCATTTT.

V and J are TRBV14 and TRBJ1-2, with D uncertain. V was clipped by 0 bases and J by 4 bases, with 3 bases between them. The CDR3 covers 12 residues. From germline, CDR1 is SGHDN and CDR2 FVKESK. CDR3 nucleotide sequence: TGTGCCAGCAGCCAAGATCGCTATGGCTACACCTTC. As protein: CASSQDRYGYTF.

This clone was seen only once. The chain has TRBV6-5 and TRBJ2-7; a weak D match, TRBD1 (6 bases). The CDR3 has 14 residues. In germline, CDR1 is MNHEY, CDR2 SVGAGI. The V and J ends lost 6 bases and 2 bases respectively, with 14 bases between them. Here the CDR3 DNA reads TGTGCCAGCAGGCGGACAGCGACTACCTACGAGCAGTACTTC. Translating gives CASRRTATTYEQYF.

With regard to this clone: Other nucleotide sequences from this sample produce the same CDR3. The rearrangement links TRBV11-2 to TRBJ2-3; D call uncertain. The CDR3 covers 12 residues. Trimming shortened V by 1 base and J by 3 bases, and 2 bases separated the two germline ends. CDR1 is SGHAT and CDR2 is FQNNGV in the germline V gene. CDR3 in DNA: TGTGCCAGCAGCTTAGGTACAGATACGCAGTATTTT. As protein: CASSLGTDTQYF. Full variable domain (missing parts from reference TRBV11-2 and TRBJ2-3): EAGVAQSPRYKIIEKRQSVAFWCNPISGHATLYWYQQILGQGPKLLIQFQNNGVVDDSQLPKDRFSAERLKGVDSTLKIQPAKLEDSAVYLCASSLGTDTQYFGPGTRLTVL.

The rearrangement links TRBV6-6 to TRBJ1-6; no reliable D call. Trimming pared 2 bases from V and 10 bases from J, leaving 6 bases between. Germline loops: CDR1 MNHNY, CDR2 SVGAGI (reference sequence). CDR3 length: 12 amino acids. The DNA for the CDR3 is TGTGCCAGCAGTTACAGGAGCTCACCCCTCCACTTT. Translating it yields CASSYRSSPLHF.

The chain combines TRBV6-6 with TRBJ1-2; D gene ambiguous. With 5 bases removed from V and 4 bases from J, the gap between germline ends came to 14 bases. The CDR3 contains 14 residues. Germline CDR1 reads MNHNY; CDR2 reads SVGAGI (reference sequence). CDR3 nucleotide sequence: TGTGCCAGCAGTCCGAGGACCATCGTCTATGGCTACACCTTC. Amino acid sequence: CASSPRTIVYGYTF.

V usage is TRBV6-5 and J usage is TRBJ2-5; D is tentatively TRBD1 or TRBD2 (5 bases each). Trimming left V 8 bases short and J 4 bases short, with 14 bases between. The CDR3 sequence is 13 residues long. The V gene's germline CDR1 is MNHEY and CDR2 SVGAGI. The CDR3 bases are TGTGCCAGCCGAGGGGCAAATGGAGAGACCCAGTACTTC. Translation: CASRGANGETQYF.

The chain employs TRBV6-1 and TRBJ1-2; 8 positions agree with TRBD1. The CDR3 consists of 14 residues. The junction had 8 bases not matched to a gene; V was cut back by 6 bases and J by 5 bases. Per the germline V gene, CDR1 is MNHNS and CDR2 is SASEGT. CDR3: CASRPGGGYYGYTF. The CDR3 nucleotides read TGTGCCAGCAGGCCAGGGGGCGGTTATTATGGCTACACCTTC.

The chain employs TRBV7-9 and TRBJ1-1; tentatively, D is TRBD1 (5 bases). This CDR3 is 13 amino acids long. Per the germline V gene, CDR1 is SEHNR and CDR2 is FQNEAQ (reference sequence). Deletions cut 5 bases from V and 5 bases from J, with 12 bases between. The DNA of the CDR3 is TGTGCCAGCAGCCTCGGGACGTTTACTGAAGCTTTCTTT. The encoded protein is CASSLGTFTEAFF.

This clone has just a few counts. This chain connects TRBV5-4 to TRBJ1-1; D not resolved. The V gene lost 3 bases and the J gene lost 3 bases, with 9 bases spanning the gap. Germline V gene lookup returns CDR1 SGHNT and CDR2 YYREEE (reference sequence). The CDR3 length is 13 residues. CDR3 region: CASSSGRDTEAFF. For the CDR3, the DNA is TGTGCCAGCAGCTCCGGAAGGGACACTGAAGCTTTCTTT.